These 2 T cell receptor beta chains originate from one sample sequenced in a study of blood T cell repertoires in COVID-19. Generated by immunoSEQ multiplex PCR, the TCRdb table keeps only in-frame clones and is missing some. The sample shows 120,000 or so clones, more than 65% of them seen only once. The source material was peripheral blood. The receptor source for this set is a human donor in a cohort sampled during active COVID-19.

J is TRBJ1-2 and V is TRBV7-2; a weak D match, TRBD1 (6 bases). This CDR3 is 13 amino acids long. Germline lookup yields CDR1 SGHTA and CDR2 FQGNSA. V lost 1 base and J 6 bases, leaving 9 bases between the germline ends. The CDR3 reads CASSLGAGDGYTF. CDR3 coding DNA: TGTGCCAGCAGCTTAGGGGCAGGGGATGGCTACACCTTC.

This clone appeared a few times. This chain joins TRBV13 and TRBJ2-1; 7 nucleotides align to TRBD2. This CDR3 comprises 16 residues. Per germline, CDR1 PRHDT and CDR2 FYEKMQ (reference sequence). Unmatched junction bases numbered 11, after V lost 5 bases and J lost 4 bases. CDR3 coding DNA: TGTGCCAGCAGCGGGCCGGGGACTACCGAATACAATGAGCAGTTCTTC. Residues: CASSGPGTTEYNEQFF.